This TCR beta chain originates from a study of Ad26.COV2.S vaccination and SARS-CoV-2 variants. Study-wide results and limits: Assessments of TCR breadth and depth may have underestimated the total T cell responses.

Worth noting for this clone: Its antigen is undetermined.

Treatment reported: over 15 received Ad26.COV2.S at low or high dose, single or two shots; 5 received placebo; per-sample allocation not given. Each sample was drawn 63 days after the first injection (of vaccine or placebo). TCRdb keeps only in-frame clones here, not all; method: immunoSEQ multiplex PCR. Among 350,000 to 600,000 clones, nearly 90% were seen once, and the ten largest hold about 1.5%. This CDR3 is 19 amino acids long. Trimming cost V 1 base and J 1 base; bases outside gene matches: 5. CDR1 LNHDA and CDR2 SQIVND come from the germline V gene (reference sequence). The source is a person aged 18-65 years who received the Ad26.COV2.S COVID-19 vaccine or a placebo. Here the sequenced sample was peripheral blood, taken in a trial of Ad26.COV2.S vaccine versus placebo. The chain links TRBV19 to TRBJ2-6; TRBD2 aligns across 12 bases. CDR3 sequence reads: CASSIGGLAGISGANVLTF. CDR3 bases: TGTGCCAGTAGTATAGGAGGACTAGCGGGAATATCTGGGGCCAACGTCCTGACTTTC.